The 27 T cell receptor beta chains presented below share a single source sample, sequenced in a study of cytomegalovirus exposure and HLA in healthy donors. The PCR ran on 60 Vbeta and 13 Jbeta primers. The assay was immunoSEQ multiplex PCR, and TCRdb's table has in-frame clones only and misses some. The profile shows about 160,000 clones, around 78% of them singletons. Sample: PBMCs. These receptor sequences come from a man between 40 and 49 years old in good health and CMV-seronegative.

V usage is TRBV4-1 and J usage is TRBJ2-7; 13 bases fit TRBD2. This CDR3 is 17 amino acids long. With V trimmed by 3 bases and J by 3 bases, 8 bases remained unmatched. CDR1 and CDR2 from the germline V gene are MGHRA and YSYEKL. The CDR3, as DNA: TGCGCCAGCAGCCAGATAGCGGGGACTAGCGGGAACTACGAGCAGTACTTC. Its translation is CASSQIAGTSGNYEQYF.

This rearrangement joins TRBV12-5 to TRBJ1-1, with 7 bases aligning to TRBD1. The ends lost 1 base at V and 0 bases at J; junction bases unmatched: 2. This CDR3 region has 15 residues. Per germline, CDR1 LGHNT and CDR2 FRNRAP. CDR3 amino acids: CASGLATGMNTEAFF. The CDR3 DNA follows: TGTGCTAGTGGTTTGGCGACAGGGATGAACACTGAAGCTTTCTTT.

This chain joins TRBV6-5 and TRBJ1-4; 7 bases line up with TRBD1. Trimming took 2 bases from V and 8 from J; bases not matched to a gene: 8. Germline V CDR1 and CDR2: MNHEY, SVGAGI. The CDR3 contains 15 residues. CDR3 DNA sequence: TGTGCCAGCAGTTACACGAGACAGGGCACCGAAAAACTGTTTTTT. Amino acids: CASSYTRQGTEKLFF.

The chain links TRBV10-3 to TRBJ2-2; D might be TRBD1 (6 bases). This CDR3 contains 16 residues. Germline CDR1 is ENHRY and CDR2 is SYGVKD. The germline V and J ends were trimmed by 9 bases and 1 base, with 18 bases remaining between them. The CDR3 spells CAMGVGDRRNTGELFF. The CDR3 DNA is TGTGCCATGGGGGTGGGAGACAGGAGGAACACCGGGGAGCTGTTTTTT.

The chain combines TRBV28 with TRBJ1-3, with D uncertain. Trimming stripped 5 bases from V and 1 base from J, with 12 bases between. Germline loops: CDR1 MDHEN, CDR2 SYDVKM. The CDR3 sequence is 15 residues long. The CDR3 region is CASSRLAGSGNTIYF. CDR3 coding DNA: TGTGCCAGCAGTAGGCTGGCGGGGTCTGGAAACACCATATATTTT.

V and J are TRBV9 and TRBJ2-1, with D tentatively TRBD2 (7 bases). Germline CDR1 is SGDLS and CDR2 is YYNGEE. The length of the CDR3 is 15 residues. Trimming stripped 0 bases from V and 3 bases from J, with 10 bases between. CDR3 DNA sequence: TGTGCCAGCAGCGTAGGGGGGGGCATCTACAATGAGCAGTTCTTC. It specifies CASSVGGGIYNEQFF.

This clone has a single count. One junction end disagrees with the germline gene, perhaps due to a read error. This chain joins TRBV30 and TRBJ2-6; D is perhaps TRBD1 (5 bases). This CDR3 spans 14 amino acids. Germline V gene lookup returns CDR1 GTSNPN and CDR2 SVGIG (reference sequence). CDR3 DNA sequence: TGTGCCTGGTACAGGCCCTCTGGGGCCAACGGCCTGACTTTC. It is translated as CAWYRPSGANGLTF.

This clone has only one observation. The gene calls are TRBV7-8 and TRBJ2-3, with D hard to call. The CDR3 has 15 residues. The germline CDR1 and CDR2 sequences are SGHVS and FQNEAQ. V lost 1 base and J lost 1, with 9 bases in between. Here the CDR3 reads CASSLDTVGTDTQYF. In nucleotides, the CDR3 is TGTGCCAGCAGCTTAGATACGGTGGGCACAGATACGCAGTATTTT. The full variable domain, in which reference TRBV7-8 and TRBJ2-3 provide the parts outside the CDR3, is GAGVSQSPRYKVAKRGQDVALRCDPISGHVSLFWYQQALGQGPEFLTYFQNEAQLDKSGLPSDRFFAERPEGSVSTLKIQRTQQEDSAVYLCASSLDTVGTDTQYFGPGTRLTVL.

The genes are TRBV19 and TRBJ1-4, with a weak D call TRBD1 (5 bases). With 6 bases removed from V and 7 bases from J, the gap between germline ends came to 18 bases. CDR1 and CDR2 from the germline V gene are LNHDA and SQIVND (reference sequence). The CDR3 contains 15 residues. The CDR3 nucleotides read TGTGCCAGTAGCCCGGGGGGACTGGGCGGTGAAAAACTGTTTTTT. Translating gives CASSPGGLGGEKLFF. Combining the CDR3 with reference TRBV19 and TRBJ1-4 gives the whole variable domain DGGITQSPKYLFRKEGQNVTLSCEQNLNHDAMYWYRQDPGQGLRLIYYSQIVNDFQKGDIAEGYSVSREKKESFPLTVTSAQKNPTAFYLCASSPGGLGGEKLFFGSGTQLSVL.

The V gene is TRBV5-1, the J gene TRBJ2-1; 7 nucleotides agree with TRBD2. Germline loops: CDR1 SGHRS, CDR2 YFSETQ. The trim removed 1 base at V and 7 bases at J, leaving 8 bases unmatched. This CDR3 is built from 15 residues. CDR3 sequence (DNA): TGCGCCAGCAGCTTGTTCGCGGGAGAAAGGAATGAGCAGTTCTTC. This translates into CASSLFAGERNEQFF.

The rearrangement joins TRBV5-1 to TRBJ1-2, with a tentative D call TRBD1 (5 bases). The CDR3 is 14 residues long. V lost 5 bases, J lost 8 bases, and 19 bases lay in between. Looked up from germline, CDR1 is SGHRS and CDR2 is YFSETQ. The CDR3 region is CASSPVGGLYGYTF. The CDR3 DNA reads TGCGCCAGCAGTCCGGTGGGGGGATTATACGGCTACACCTTC. The entire variable domain, with the rest obtained from reference TRBV5-1 and TRBJ1-2, is as follows: KAGVTQTPRYLIKTRGQQVTLSCSPISGHRSVSWYQQTPGQGLQFLFEYFSETQRNKGNFPGRFSGRQFSNSRSEMNVSTLELGDSALYLCASSPVGGLYGYTFGSGTRLTVV.

The chain recombines TRBV4-2 with TRBJ1-3, with 8 bases aligning to TRBD1. The CDR3 is 16 amino acids. Germline V gene lookup returns CDR1 LGHNA and CDR2 YNFKEQ. V was clipped by 4 bases and J by 3 bases; unmatched bases: 8. CDR3: CASSRLTGADGNTIYF. The CDR3 DNA reads TGTGCCAGCAGCCGATTGACAGGGGCGGATGGAAACACCATATATTTT.

This chain connects TRBV9 to TRBJ2-7; 9 bases match TRBD1. CDR3 length: 14 residues. Germline V CDR1 and CDR2: SGDLS, YYNGEE. The V and J ends lost 4 bases and 5 bases, in that order; junction bases with no gene match: 7. CDR3 coding DNA: TGTGCCAGCAGCCGGGGACAGGGTAGGAACGAGCAGTACTTC. Translating gives CASSRGQGRNEQYF.

This chain connects TRBV10-1 to TRBJ2-7, with 10 bases that match TRBD2. Trimming at V came to 6 bases and at J to 6 bases, leaving 8 bases not matched to a gene. Germline assignment: CDR1 WNHNN and CDR2 SYGVQD (reference sequence). The CDR3 length is 14 residues. CDR3 DNA: TGCGCCAGCAGCGTTGTAGCGGGAGGTGTCGAGCAGTACTTC. This translates into CASSVVAGGVEQYF.

The genes are TRBV9 and TRBJ1-5, with D maybe TRBD1 (6 bases). V lost 7 bases, J lost 2 bases, and 13 bases lay in between. Germline-derived CDR1 and CDR2 are SGDLS and YYNGEE. The CDR3 runs to 14 residues. CDR3 sequence: CASGPSGGNQPQHF. DNA of the CDR3: TGTGCCAGCGGACCGTCAGGGGGCAATCAGCCCCAGCATTTT.

V and J are TRBV30 and TRBJ2-5; TRBD2 aligns across 9 bases. J was trimmed by 5 bases and V by 0 bases; bases with no gene match: 4. The CDR3 length is 14 residues. CDR1 is GTSNPN and CDR2 is SVGIG in the germline V gene (reference sequence). The CDR3: CAWSVQAGGETQYF. Written as DNA, the CDR3 is TGTGCCTGGAGTGTACAAGCGGGGGGTGAGACCCAGTACTTC.

The CDR3 DNA is TGTGCCAGCAGCCTGAAAGCCCTAGCGGGAGGCGGAACCGGGGAGCTGTTTTTT. Translated, it gives CASSLKALAGGGTGELFF. The J gene is TRBJ2-2, the V gene TRBV4-2, with 11 bases fitting TRBD2. This CDR3 region has 18 residues. V trimming: 4 bases; J trimming: 5 bases; junction bases outside the gene matches: 12. Germline CDR1 reads LGHNA; CDR2 reads YNFKEQ.

V usage is TRBV5-6 and J usage is TRBJ2-7, with a weak D call TRBD2 (7 bases). V lost 3 bases, J lost 4 bases, and 14 bases lay in between. This CDR3 has 14 residues. Germline-derived CDR1 and CDR2 are SGHDT and YYEEEE. Here the CDR3 reads CASSSEGGGYEQYV. In nucleotides, the CDR3 is TGTGCCAGCAGCTCGGAGGGAGGGGGTTACGAGCAGTACGTC.

This chain links TRBV10-3 with TRBJ1-5, with no clear D. Deletions cut 3 bases from V and 4 bases from J, with 10 bases between. This CDR3 is built from 14 residues. CDR1 and CDR2 from the germline V gene are ENHRY and SYGVKD. The DNA for the CDR3 is TGTGCCATCAGTGACTTCCGGCGGAATCAGCCCCAGCATTTT. Amino acid sequence: CAISDFRRNQPQHF.

The rearrangement joins TRBV9 to TRBJ1-4; 7 nucleotides agree with TRBD1. V dropped 3 bases and J dropped 7; count of bases not matched to a gene: 9. Germline V CDR1 and CDR2: SGDLS, YYNGEE. This CDR3 is built from 15 residues. CDR3 in DNA: TGTGCCAGCAGCGCCAGACAGGGTACGGGTGAAAAACTGTTTTTT. Protein: CASSARQGTGEKLFF.

The chain employs TRBV5-1 and TRBJ2-2, with TRBD1 matching 8 bases. The V gene end was trimmed by 3 bases and the J gene end by 9 bases; junction bases not matched to a gene: 10. The CDR3 is made up of 15 amino acids. The germline CDR1 and CDR2 sequences are SGHRS and YFSETQ. The CDR3 region is CASSWTGTNSWELFF. The CDR3, as DNA: TGCGCCAGCAGCTGGACAGGGACAAATAGTTGGGAGCTGTTTTTT.

The genes are TRBV28 and TRBJ1-3; a possible D gene is TRBD1 (6 bases). The CDR3 spans 14 residues. Germline-derived CDR1 and CDR2 are MDHEN and SYDVKM. V was clipped by 6 bases and J by 4 bases, with 13 bases between them. The CDR3 reads CASSLQGQGNTIYF. DNA of the CDR3: TGTGCCAGCAGCCTACAGGGCCAAGGAAACACCATATATTTT.

This rearrangement joins TRBV9 to TRBJ1-4; TRBD1 matches 8 bases. CDR1 is SGDLS and CDR2 is YYNGEE in the germline V gene. J lost 7 bases, V lost 4 bases, and 3 bases had no gene match. The CDR3 spans 13 residues. Written as DNA, the CDR3 is TGTGCCAGCAGCTCGGACAGGGCTGAAAAACTGTTTTTT. Its translation: CASSSDRAEKLFF. The variable domain in full, with the rest retrieved from reference TRBV9 and TRBJ1-4, is DSGVTQTPKHLITATGQRVTLRCSPRSGDLSVYWYQQSLDQGLQFLIQYYNGEERAKGNILERFSAQQFPDLHSELNLSSLELGDSALYFCASSSDRAEKLFFGSGTQLSVL.

This chain joins TRBV7-3 and TRBJ1-3; tentative D call: TRBD1 (5 bases). CDR1 is SGHTA and CDR2 is FQGTGA in the germline V gene. V gave up 1 base and J gave up 4 bases, with 11 bases separating them. CDR3 length: 15 amino acids. In nucleotides, the CDR3 is TGTGCCAGCAGCTTAAGTGGGGGGTTCGGAAACACCATATATTTT. Translation gives CASSLSGGFGNTIYF.

V and J are TRBV4-1 and TRBJ2-3, with D perhaps TRBD1 (6 bases). CDR3 length equals 13 residues. The V gene's germline CDR1 is MGHRA and CDR2 YSYEKL. Trimming took off 4 bases at V and 4 bases at J, with 9 bases between the two ends. CDR3 in amino acids: CASSRNRADTQYF. The CDR3 DNA reads TGCGCCAGCAGCCGGAACAGGGCAGATACGCAGTATTTT.

This clone was counted between two and nine times. The J gene is TRBJ2-7, the V gene TRBV5-6; 10 bases align to TRBD1. This CDR3 is 14 amino acids long. Trimming took 2 bases from V and 5 from J; bases not matched to a gene: 4. Germline CDR1 reads SGHDT; CDR2 reads YYEEEE. CDR3 coding DNA: TGTGCCAGCAGCTTCGGGGACAGGGGTAACGAGCAGTACGTC. It specifies CASSFGDRGNEQYV.

Points on this clone: Compared with germline, one end of the junction differs, possibly owing to a read error. The J gene is TRBJ2-6, the V gene TRBV5-4, with TRBD1 identical over 9 bases. The CDR3 spans 16 residues. Germline assignment: CDR1 SGHNT and CDR2 YYREEE (reference sequence). The CDR3: CASSRGQGTGANGLTF. CDR3 nucleotides: TGTGCCAGCAGCCGAGGACAGGGGACTGGGGCCAACGGCCTGACTTTC.